A single sample is the source of the 8 T cell receptor beta chains below, sequenced in a study of vaccination effects on CD4 cells after COVID-19. Antigen specificity for these receptors is unknown. The assay was immunoSEQ multiplex PCR, and TCRdb's table has in-frame clones only and misses some. The top ten clones hold roughly 10% of a sample with tens of thousands of clones, about 60% of them seen once. Scientists isolated CD4+ T cells after a roughly ten-day culture period ended. Material: CD4+ T cells from PBMCs cultured without peptide, obtained before COVID-19 vaccination. All receptors derive from a human donor who received a COVID-19 vaccine.

This clone is a singleton in its sample. V gene TRBV7-2 combines with J gene TRBJ2-7; D tentatively fits TRBD1 or TRBD2 (7 bases each). Trimming removed 5 bases from V and 3 bases from J, with 14 bases in between. The germline V gene has CDR1 SGHTA and CDR2 FQGNSA. This CDR3 has 14 residues. CDR3 bases: TGTGCCAGCAGCCCTGGGAGGGGGCTCTACGAGCAGTACTTC. Amino acid sequence: CASSPGRGLYEQYF. Drawing the rest from reference TRBV7-2 and TRBJ2-7, the complete variable domain is GAGVSQSPSNKVTEKGKDVELRCDPISGHTALYWYRQSLGQGLEFLIYFQGNSAPDKSGLPSDRFSAERTGGSVSTLTIQRTQQEDSAVYLCASSPGRGLYEQYFGPGTRLTVT.

V gene TRBV19 combines with J gene TRBJ2-1; either TRBD1 or TRBD2 may supply D (5 bases each). Germline CDR1 LNHDA, CDR2 SQIVND (reference sequence). This CDR3 comprises 13 residues. The ends were cut back, 5 bases at V and 6 bases at J, with 11 bases in the middle. The CDR3 bases are TGTGCCAGTAGTCGGGGCGCATTCAATGAGCAGTTCTTC. Translating gives CASSRGAFNEQFF.

The rearrangement uses TRBV13 and TRBJ2-1, with a possible D match to TRBD2 (5 bases). V lost 2 bases, J lost 3 bases, and 17 bases lay in between. Germline lookup yields CDR1 PRHDT and CDR2 FYEKMQ (reference sequence). The length of the CDR3 is 17 residues. The CDR3 sequence: CASSLSTWERGYNEQFF. The CDR3 bases are TGTGCCAGCAGCTTAAGTACGTGGGAGCGCGGCTACAATGAGCAGTTCTTC.

This clone was seen only a few times. This sequence joins TRBV20-1 and TRBJ1-6; D uncertain. The germline gives CDR1 DFQATT, CDR2 SNEGSKA (reference sequence). The CDR3 sequence is 13 residues long. Trimming shortened V by 3 bases and J by 7 bases, and 10 bases separated the two germline ends. The CDR3 loop reads CSASVGRNSPLHF. The CDR3 nucleotides read TGCAGTGCTAGTGTAGGTAGAAATTCACCCCTCCACTTT.

There are a few counts of this clone. The gene calls are TRBV5-5 and TRBJ1-1; D is possibly TRBD1 (5 bases). From germline, CDR1 is SGHKS and CDR2 YYEKEE (reference sequence). The length of the CDR3 is 15 residues. V was cut by 3 bases and J by 6 bases, with 18 bases left in between. The DNA for the CDR3 is TGTGCCAGCAGCTCTCGCGGGGGAAGTCGTCCTGAAGCTTTCTTT. Its translation: CASSSRGGSRPEAFF.

The rearrangement uses TRBV24-1 and TRBJ2-2; TRBD2 agrees at 11 bases. CDR3 length: 17 amino acids. Germline V gene sequence: CDR1 KGHDR, CDR2 SFDVKD. J gave up 5 bases and V 4 bases, and 8 bases lay outside the gene matches. CDR3 sequence: CATSDRTSGSQTGELFF. The CDR3 region has the DNA TGTGCCACCAGTGACAGGACTAGCGGGTCCCAAACCGGGGAGCTGTTTTTT.

The chain recombines TRBV15 with TRBJ1-4; 7 nucleotides line up with TRBD1. The junction had 5 bases not matched to a gene; V was cut back by 3 bases and J by 4 bases. CDR3 length: 15 residues. Germline values: CDR1 LNHNV, CDR2 YYDKDF (reference sequence). Written as DNA, the CDR3 is TGTGCCACCAGCAGCCGCACAGGGGTTAATGAAAAACTGTTTTTT. Translated, it gives CATSSRTGVNEKLFF.

In this sample, this clone turned up a few times. The gene calls are TRBV19 and TRBJ1-2; TRBD1 is a possible D gene (6 bases). V was trimmed by 2 bases and J by 4 bases, leaving 11 bases between them. This CDR3 contains 14 residues. CDR1 and CDR2 (germline): LNHDA, SQIVND (reference sequence). The CDR3 loop is CASSIQRGGYGYTF. As DNA, the CDR3 is TGTGCCAGTAGTATACAAAGGGGGGGCTATGGCTACACCTTC.